These 6 T cell receptor delta chains came from one sample sequenced in a study of γδ T cells in repeated Plasmodium falciparum infection. TCRdb reanalysed the multiplex PCR reads with CATT. The sample comprises tens of thousands of delta-chain clones, over 1.3% of which are singletons, and just under 9% rests with the top ten. Gammadelta T cells were flow-sorted from PBMC into Vgamma9/Vdelta2+ and Vdelta2-negative populations for bulk analysis. Material: gamma-delta T cells from blood. These receptors all stem from a pool of human donors (malaria-infected and uninfected, not separated).

This clone has just a few counts. The TCRdb protein, from a much larger clone, departs from this DNA's translation at residue 14, likely by read error; the protein shown derives from the DNA. Here the CDR3 reads CACDTELSWDTRQVFF. CDR3 in DNA: TGTGCCTGTGACACCGAACTCTCCTGGGACACCCGACAGGTGTTTTTC. The V gene is TRDV2, but the J gene lacks a call. Germline CDR1 GEAIGNYY, CDR2 EKD. The CDR3 consists of 16 residues.

This clone was observed a few times. The translation of this DNA and the TCRdb protein of a much larger clone differ at residue 4, probably owing to a read error; the protein shown here is translated from the DNA. J is TRDJ2 and V is TRDV2; TRDD3 matches at 9 bases. TCRdb carries no J gene annotation; the J gene was assigned here by matching the DNA with germline. V trimming: 5 bases; J trimming: 2 bases; junction bases outside the gene matches: 2. The length of the CDR3 is 14 residues. The germline CDR1 and CDR2 sequences are GEAIGNYY and EKD. CDR3 DNA sequence: TGTGCCTGTGGCACTGGGGGATTGACAGCACAACTCTTCTTT. Residues: CACGTGGLTAQLFF.

This clone was recorded a few times. A far larger clone is only one base removed, so a read error is likely. The sample holds other DNA sequences that translate to the same CDR3. The V gene call is TRDV1, and the J gene call is absent; TRDD3, the table's D call, lacks a check against the DNA. The CDR3 has 19 residues. Germline V CDR1 and CDR2: TSWWSYY, QGS. The CDR3 DNA sequence: TGTGCTCTTGGGGAAGTGTTATCCGTGAGGGGATACCAGAAACTTAAACTCATCTTC. Translated: CALGEVLSVRGYQKLKLIF.

Concerning this clone: The TCRdb record carries a much larger clone's protein, which differs from this DNA's translation at residue 11; a read error is the likely cause, and the protein listed here is the DNA translation. The gene calls are TRDV1 and TRDJ1, with TRDD3 as a possible D gene (6 bases). Germline values: CDR1 TSWWSYY, CDR2 QGS. The V end lost 4 bases, the J end lost 2 bases, and 26 bases lay between the germline ends. The length of the CDR3 is 19 residues. The CDR3 is CALGGLPSLGKTRTDKLIF. The CDR3 bases are TGTGCTCTTGGGGGTCTGCCTTCTCTGGGGAAAACGAGGACCGATAAACTCATCTTT.

This clone was seen a few times. TCRdb has a much larger clone's protein, which differs at residue 13 from the translation of this DNA, likely because of a read error; what is shown is the protein translated from the DNA. The V call is TRDV1, the J call TRDJ1, with 9 bases lining up with TRDD2. TCRdb gives no J gene; it was assigned here by matching the DNA to germline. Germline loops: CDR1 TSWWSYY, CDR2 QGS. The CDR3 contains 22 residues. Trimming cost V 0 bases and J 4 bases; bases outside gene matches: 24. The CDR3 spells CALGELGRPSYVAGSPGDKLIF. CDR3 DNA sequence: TGTGCTCTTGGGGAACTGGGGAGGCCTTCCTACGTGGCTGGGAGCCCTGGCGATAAACTCATCTTT.

This clone was counted only a few times. The protein recorded in TCRdb matches a much larger clone and deviates from this DNA's translation at residue 9, suggesting a read error; the protein here is obtained by translating the DNA. The V and J genes are TRDV1 and TRDJ1, with TRDD3 matching 8 bases. Here the J gene came from matching the DNA to germline, since TCRdb omits it. There are 23 residues in the CDR3. Germline loops: CDR1 TSWWSYY, CDR2 QGS. Unmatched junction bases numbered 24, after V lost 0 bases and J lost 0 bases. CDR3 bases: TGTGCTCTTGGGGAACTAGAAGGTTCTACGTATGCTAACTGGGGGGAGTACACCGATAAACTCATCTTT. It translates to CALGELEGSTYANWGEYTDKLIF.